What follows are 15 T cell receptor beta chains derived from one specimen sequenced in a study of cytomegalovirus exposure and HLA in healthy donors. The study ran its PCR with 60 Vbeta and 13 Jbeta primers. The repertoire was sequenced with immunoSEQ multiplex PCR; TCRdb's copy has only in-frame clones and lacks some. The sample carries 150,000 to 200,000 clones, 68% recorded once. Sample: PBMCs. The origin of the receptors is a man aged 45 to 65 in good health and CMV-seronegative.

J is TRBJ1-2 and V is TRBV21-1; the table's D call of TRBD1 was not tested on the DNA. TRBV21-1 is annotated as a pseudogene. The CDR3 sequence is 18 residues long. In nucleotides, the CDR3 is TGTGCCAGCAGCTCGAGGGATAGGTCGGGACAGACTAACTATGGCTACACCTTC. As protein: CASSSRDRSGQTNYGYTF.

J is TRBJ2-3 and V is TRBV19, with 7 positions matching TRBD2. The CDR3 is 15 amino acids. Trimming at V came to 0 bases and at J to 4 bases, leaving 4 bases not matched to a gene. Per the germline V gene, CDR1 is LNHDA and CDR2 is SQIVND (reference sequence). This chain's CDR3 is CASSIDPGGSDTQYF. The CDR3 DNA is TGTGCCAGTAGTATAGATCCCGGGGGGTCAGATACGCAGTATTTT.

The chain carries TRBV6-5 and TRBJ1-2; 7 positions agree with TRBD1. V gave up 6 bases and J gave up 6 bases; unmatched junction bases: 10. The CDR3 length is 14 residues. The germline gives CDR1 MNHEY, CDR2 SVGAGI. This chain's CDR3 is CASRSNRGPHGYTF. CDR3 sequence (DNA): TGTGCCAGCAGATCCAACAGGGGTCCCCATGGCTACACCTTC.

This clone was seen once. CDR3 loop: CASSRGSPDTQYF. DNA of the CDR3: TGTGCCAGCAGCCGGGGATCTCCAGATACGCAGTATTTT. V gene TRBV7-3 combines with J gene TRBJ2-3; D is possibly TRBD2 (5 bases). V was trimmed by 5 bases and J by 4 bases, leaving 10 bases between them. The CDR3 sequence is 13 residues long. Germline loops: CDR1 SGHTA, CDR2 FQGTGA.

The genes are TRBV2 and TRBJ1-6; maybe TRBD1 (5 bases). In germline, CDR1 is SNHLY, CDR2 FYNNEI. V lost 6 bases to trimming and J lost 8 bases, with 14 bases between them. The CDR3 has 14 residues. The CDR3 is CASRGRGGYSPLHF. The CDR3 region has the DNA TGTGCCAGCAGGGGGAGGGGTGGGTATTCACCCCTCCACTTT.

This clone was seen more than once but under ten times. The genes are TRBV5-1 and TRBJ2-3; D not certain. CDR1 is SGHRS and CDR2 is YFSETQ in the germline V gene. Between the trimmed V and J ends, which lost 0 bases and 1 base, there was a span of 6 bases. This CDR3 has 14 amino acids. CDR3 amino acids: CASSLAQGTDTQYF. CDR3 coding DNA: TGCGCCAGCAGCTTGGCCCAGGGCACAGATACGCAGTATTTT.

V gene TRBV6-1 combines with J gene TRBJ2-1, with D perhaps TRBD2 (5 bases). The CDR3 extends over 13 amino acids. Germline lookup yields CDR1 MNHNS and CDR2 SASEGT. The V gene lost 10 bases and the J gene lost 4 bases, with 14 bases spanning the gap. CDR3 sequence: CATDGRGYNEQFF. The CDR3 DNA reads as TGTGCCACCGACGGTCGGGGATACAATGAGCAGTTCTTC.

This chain uses TRBV7-2 with TRBJ1-1; 9 bases map to TRBD1. This CDR3 comprises 14 residues. J was trimmed by 6 bases and V by 4 bases; bases with no gene match: 6. Germline-derived CDR1 and CDR2 are SGHTA and FQGNSA. The chain's CDR3 is CASSSQGQGAEAFF. The CDR3 DNA follows: TGTGCCAGCAGCTCCCAGGGACAGGGCGCTGAAGCTTTCTTT.

V is TRBV7-2 and J is TRBJ1-2; D might be TRBD1 (6 bases). The V end was cut by 0 bases, the J end by 5 bases, with 13 bases between. This CDR3 is 15 amino acids long. Looked up from germline, CDR1 is SGHTA and CDR2 is FQGNSA. The CDR3 nucleotides read TGTGCCAGCAGCTTAGCGCAACAGGGACCTTATGGCTACACCTTC. Translating it yields CASSLAQQGPYGYTF. The full variable domain, in which reference TRBV7-2 and TRBJ1-2 provide the parts outside the CDR3, is GAGVSQSPSNKVTEKGKDVELRCDPISGHTALYWYRQSLGQGLEFLIYFQGNSAPDKSGLPSDRFSAERTGGSVSTLTIQRTQQEDSAVYLCASSLAQQGPYGYTFGSGTRLTVV.

This clone was picked up one time. V gene TRBV27 combines with J gene TRBJ1-3, with D possibly matching TRBD1 (5 bases). Trimming left V 3 bases short and J 2 bases short, with 5 bases between. Germline loops: CDR1 MNHEY, CDR2 SMNVEV (reference sequence). The CDR3 totals 13 residues. The CDR3 loop reads CASSFRAGNTIYF. The CDR3 DNA sequence: TGTGCCAGCAGTTTCAGGGCTGGAAACACCATATATTTT.

To note about this clone: Other nucleotide sequences from this sample produce the same CDR3. The rearrangement links TRBV5-1 to TRBJ1-3; 8 bases are shared with TRBD1. The junction had 3 bases not matched to a gene; V was cut back by 1 base and J by 3 bases. The CDR3 is 15 amino acids. Per the germline V gene, CDR1 is SGHRS and CDR2 is YFSETQ. This chain's CDR3 is CASSLSGGDGNTIYF. The CDR3, as DNA: TGCGCCAGCAGCTTGTCAGGGGGCGATGGAAACACCATATATTTT.

This chain joins TRBV19 and TRBJ1-3; possible D gene TRBD1, 5 bases. There are 14 residues in the CDR3. CDR1 and CDR2 from the germline V gene are LNHDA and SQIVND (reference sequence). Deletions cut 5 bases from V and 3 bases from J, with 11 bases between. CDR3 residues: CASSDQGSGNTIYF. The DNA of the CDR3 is TGTGCCAGTAGTGATCAGGGAAGTGGAAACACCATATATTTT.

This chain links TRBV2 with TRBJ2-1; TRBD2 aligns across 8 bases. The junction had 12 bases not matched to a gene; V was cut back by 8 bases and J by 12 bases. Germline V gene lookup returns CDR1 SNHLY and CDR2 FYNNEI. This CDR3 has 13 amino acids. CDR3 sequence (DNA): TGTGCCAGCGGGGAACGGGGGGGCTGGGGGCAGTTCTTC. The encoded protein is CASGERGGWGQFF.

The gene calls are TRBV28 and TRBJ1-5; 9 nucleotides agree with TRBD1. Germline CDR1 MDHEN, CDR2 SYDVKM. Trimming removed 8 bases from V and 7 bases from J; junction bases left unmatched: 9. The CDR3 covers 14 residues. The CDR3 is CASVKPGQGQPQHF. The DNA for the CDR3 is TGTGCCAGCGTTAAACCGGGACAGGGACAGCCCCAGCATTTT.

The gene calls are TRBV6-5 and TRBJ2-6; tentative D call: TRBD2 (5 bases). V lost 2 bases and J 7 bases, leaving 9 bases between the germline ends. In germline, CDR1 is MNHEY, CDR2 SVGAGI. There are 14 residues in the CDR3. CDR3 amino acids: CASSYMGAANVLTF. In DNA form, the CDR3 reads TGTGCCAGCAGTTACATGGGAGCAGCCAACGTCCTGACTTTC.